These 25 T cell receptor beta chains originate from one sample sequenced in a study of cytomegalovirus exposure and HLA in healthy donors (dated by TCRdb to about 2017). Library generation was performed with the immunoSEQ multiplex PCR assay. Here the immuneACCESS table is served through TCRdb, limited to in-frame sequences with V and J called. Missing clones are a known gap in these copies; in checked studies unresolved V genes cover under half, and the rest lacks a known reason. The sample has 190,000 or so clones on record, roughly 88% of them singletons. Roughly 13% of the sample comes from the top ten. The sample taken for sequencing was PBMCs. These receptors were obtained from a woman aged 25 to 39 in good health and CMV-seropositive.

In its sample, this clone was seen once. The chain couples TRBV6-1 to TRBJ1-3; possible D gene TRBD1, 6 bases. Trimming pared 0 bases from V and 0 bases from J, leaving 15 bases between. CDR1 and CDR2 from the germline V gene are MNHNS and SASEGT. This CDR3 has 18 amino acids. This chain's CDR3 is CASSEAPMTDSSGNTIYF. The CDR3 bases are TGTGCCAGCAGTGAAGCCCCGATGACGGACAGCTCTGGAAACACCATATATTTT.

This clone occurred once. The J gene is TRBJ1-2, the V gene TRBV5-1, with 7 bases identical to TRBD1. Germline trimming cut 4 bases from V and 0 bases from J; bases unmatched to any gene: 18. CDR3 size: 19 residues. CDR1 SGHRS and CDR2 YFSETQ come from the germline V gene. The CDR3 region is CASSVRADRVGQANYGYTF. As DNA, the CDR3 is TGCGCCAGCAGCGTTCGAGCTGACAGGGTCGGACAAGCTAACTATGGCTACACCTTC.

CDR3 sequence: CASSTGTSGRGMSYEQYF. The CDR3 nucleotides read TGCGCCAGCAGCACCGGGACTAGCGGGAGAGGAATGTCCTACGAGCAGTACTTC. This chain joins TRBV5-1 and TRBJ2-7; 14 bases align to TRBD2. J lost 1 base, V lost 4 bases, and 10 bases had no gene match. The CDR3 consists of 18 residues. Germline values: CDR1 SGHRS, CDR2 YFSETQ.

This chain joins TRBV29-1 and TRBJ2-2; D ambiguous. The V and J ends lost 4 bases and 4 bases respectively, with 10 bases between them. Germline V gene lookup returns CDR1 SQVTM and CDR2 ANQGSEA. The CDR3 is 13 residues long. CDR3 region: CSVAFRGTGELFF. CDR3 bases: TGCAGCGTTGCGTTTAGAGGCACCGGGGAGCTGTTTTTT.

Within the sample, this clone is large. J is TRBJ2-1 and V is TRBV5-6; TRBD2 matches at 7 bases. Germline V gene lookup returns CDR1 SGHDT and CDR2 YYEEEE. This CDR3 contains 16 residues. Trimming at V came to 0 bases and at J to 4 bases, leaving 7 bases not matched to a gene. CDR3 residues: CASSLGRLAVYNEQFF. The CDR3 nucleotides are TGTGCCAGCAGCTTGGGTAGGCTAGCGGTTTACAATGAGCAGTTCTTC.

The chain couples TRBV29-1 to TRBJ2-7; D might be TRBD1 (6 bases). Germline CDR1 is SQVTM and CDR2 is ANQGSEA. V lost 5 bases, J lost 7 bases, and 27 bases lay in between. The CDR3 is 16 residues long. As DNA, the CDR3 is TGCAGCGTTCGAGGGGGTGCCGACAGCTTTTTTTGGGAGCAGTACTTC. This codes for CSVRGGADSFFWEQYF.

The gene calls are TRBV30 and TRBJ1-5; 8 bases line up with TRBD1. Germline V lookup: CDR1 GTSNPN, CDR2 SVGIG (reference sequence). V lost 1 base and J lost 0; bases outside the gene matches: 8. The CDR3 extends over 17 amino acids. The CDR3 nucleotides read TGTGCCTGGAGTGGAGGCAGGGGGCCCTATAGCAATCAGCCCCAGCATTTT. Its translation: CAWSGGRGPYSNQPQHF.

This clone came up once. The J gene is TRBJ2-7, the V gene TRBV7-2, with TRBD2 as a possible D gene (5 bases). The length of the CDR3 is 12 residues. Per the germline V gene, CDR1 is SGHTA and CDR2 is FQGNSA. V shed 5 bases and J shed 6 bases, with 11 bases lying between them. CDR3: CASSGGLSEQYF. CDR3 DNA sequence: TGTGCCAGCAGCGGAGGACTTTCCGAGCAGTACTTC. Based on the CDR3 plus reference TRBV7-2 and TRBJ2-7, the full variable domain is GAGVSQSPSNKVTEKGKDVELRCDPISGHTALYWYRQSLGQGLEFLIYFQGNSAPDKSGLPSDRFSAERTGGSVSTLTIQRTQQEDSAVYLCASSGGLSEQYFGPGTRLTVT.

The CDR3, as DNA: TGTGCCAGTAGGGGACAGGCTGCGGCTGGAAACACCATATATTTT. This encodes CASRGQAAAGNTIYF. The chain is built from TRBV19 and TRBJ1-3; TRBD1 aligns across 8 bases. Germline lookup yields CDR1 LNHDA and CDR2 SQIVND (reference sequence). V gave up 6 bases and J gave up 2 bases; unmatched junction bases: 6. The CDR3 has 15 residues.

Comments on this clone: One end of the junction does not line up with germline, which may come from a read error. V usage is TRBV5-1 and J usage is TRBJ2-7, with 9 bases identical to TRBD1. Germline V gene sequence: CDR1 SGHRS, CDR2 YFSETQ. This CDR3 is built from 14 residues. The CDR3 reads CASRLIPTGGDFRF. In nucleotides, the CDR3 is TGCGCCAGCCGCCTTATTCCGACAGGGGGGGATTTTCGCTTC.

The rearrangement joins TRBV14 to TRBJ1-2; 10 positions agree with TRBD1. J was trimmed by 8 bases and V by 0 bases; bases with no gene match: 6. CDR3 length equals 15 residues. Per the germline V gene, CDR1 is SGHDN and CDR2 is FVKESK. CDR3 sequence (DNA): TGTGCCAGCAGCCAAGAAAGGACAGGGGGTTTAGGCTACACCTTC. Encoded protein: CASSQERTGGLGYTF.

This rearrangement joins TRBV28 to TRBJ1-3, with D perhaps matching TRBD1 (6 bases). Germline-derived CDR1 and CDR2 are MDHEN and SYDVKM. This CDR3 spans 16 amino acids. The V gene lost 0 bases and the J gene lost 3 bases, with 12 bases spanning the gap. The CDR3 region is CASSLWGGGNGNTIYF. CDR3 DNA: TGTGCCAGCAGTTTATGGGGAGGGGGTAATGGAAACACCATATATTTT.

The chain couples TRBV6-1 to TRBJ1-5, with D possibly TRBD1 on 6 matching bases. CDR1 and CDR2 from the germline V gene are MNHNS and SASEGT. V lost 1 base to trimming and J lost 7 bases, with 14 bases between them. This CDR3 is built from 15 residues. The CDR3 loop is CASSEDRVGSQPQHF. As DNA, the CDR3 is TGTGCCAGCAGTGAAGACAGGGTTGGGTCGCAGCCCCAGCATTTT.

V is TRBV27 and J is TRBJ2-2; D might be TRBD1 (5 bases). The V gene lost 5 bases and the J gene lost 4 bases, with 14 bases spanning the gap. The CDR3 runs 15 residues. CDR1 MNHEY and CDR2 SMNVEV come from the germline V gene (reference sequence). CDR3 DNA sequence: TGTGCCAGCAGTCGGTCCAGGGCGAGCACCGGGGAGCTGTTTTTT. Its protein product is CASSRSRASTGELFF.

The chain employs TRBV7-2 and TRBJ1-3, with D unresolved. Trimming took 1 base from V and 0 from J, leaving 13 bases between them. Germline V CDR1 and CDR2: SGHTA, FQGNSA. The CDR3 has 17 amino acids. The CDR3 nucleotides read TGTGCCAGCAGCTTAGAGCCCTTCACAGTCTCTGGAAACACCATATATTTT. Its protein is CASSLEPFTVSGNTIYF.

The gene calls are TRBV9 and TRBJ1-2, with D unclear. Germline values: CDR1 SGDLS, CDR2 YYNGEE. CDR3 length equals 15 residues. Trimming removed 2 bases at V and 0 bases at J, with 11 bases between. This chain's CDR3 is CASSVSGSANYGYTF. For the CDR3, the DNA is TGTGCCAGCAGCGTGTCCGGTAGTGCTAACTATGGCTACACCTTC.

V usage is TRBV25-1 and J usage is TRBJ2-3; maybe TRBD1 (6 bases). This CDR3 is 15 amino acids long. The V and J ends lost 1 base and 5 bases respectively, with 13 bases between them. The V gene's germline CDR1 is MGHDK and CDR2 SYGVNS. The CDR3 bases are TGTGCCAGCAGTGAATTAGGGGCAGGGGAAGATACGCAGTATTTT. Translating it yields CASSELGAGEDTQYF. Full variable domain (missing parts from reference TRBV25-1 and TRBJ2-3): EADIYQTPRYLVIGTGKKITLECSQTMGHDKMYWYQQDPGMELHLIHYSYGVNSTEKGDLSSESTVSRIRTEHFPLTLESARPSHTSQYLCASSELGAGEDTQYFGPGTRLTVL.

Written as DNA, the CDR3 is TGTGCCAGCAGTGAATCGGGGGTTAGCACAGATACGCAGTATTTT. This gives the protein CASSESGVSTDTQYF. The chain couples TRBV6-1 to TRBJ2-3; perhaps TRBD2 as D (6 bases). Trimming removed 2 bases at V and 0 bases at J, with 9 bases between. Germline V gene data show CDR1 as MNHNS and CDR2 as SASEGT. The CDR3 is 15 residues long.

The V and J genes are TRBV11-2 and TRBJ2-7; tentatively, D is TRBD1 (6 bases). The CDR3 runs to 13 residues. Between the trimmed V and J ends, which lost 5 bases and 6 bases, there was a span of 14 bases. Germline values: CDR1 SGHAT, CDR2 FQNNGV. The CDR3 nucleotides are TGTGCCAGCAGCACTAGACCAGGGGTCGAGCAGTACTTC. It translates to CASSTRPGVEQYF. The variable domain in full, completed from reference TRBV11-2 and TRBJ2-7, reads EAGVAQSPRYKIIEKRQSVAFWCNPISGHATLYWYQQILGQGPKLLIQFQNNGVVDDSQLPKDRFSAERLKGVDSTLKIQPAKLEDSAVYLCASSTRPGVEQYFGPGTRLTVT.

This CDR3 reads CASSPGDMGNEQFF. In DNA form, the CDR3 reads TGTGCCAGCAGCCCGGGGGATATGGGTAATGAGCAGTTCTTC. The J gene is TRBJ2-1, the V gene TRBV4-2; TRBD2 is a possible D gene (6 bases). The CDR3 consists of 14 residues. Germline loops: CDR1 LGHNA, CDR2 YNFKEQ. V shed 4 bases and J shed 7 bases, with 14 bases lying between them.

V is TRBV6-1 and J is TRBJ2-5, with D maybe TRBD2 (5 bases). Germline V gives CDR1 MNHNS, CDR2 SASEGT. The CDR3 extends over 14 amino acids. The V and J ends lost 0 bases and 5 bases respectively, with 10 bases between them. The CDR3 is CASSEAGSLETQYF. CDR3 nucleotides: TGTGCCAGCAGTGAAGCTGGGAGTTTGGAGACCCAGTACTTC.

The chain couples TRBV5-1 to TRBJ1-2; D is uncertain. The CDR3 is 13 amino acids. The V gene lost 0 bases and the J gene lost 3 bases, with 6 bases spanning the gap. Germline CDR1 and CDR2: SGHRS and YFSETQ. Here the CDR3 reads CASSLGTDYGYTF. In DNA, the CDR3 is TGCGCCAGCAGCTTGGGCACAGACTATGGCTACACCTTC.

This clone has only one observation. A read error may account for a junction end that differs from germline. The chain couples TRBV7-7 to TRBJ2-2, with TRBD1 matching 8 bases. CDR1 and CDR2 from the germline V gene are SSHAT and FNYEAQ (reference sequence). The CDR3 totals 14 residues. CDR3 in DNA: TGTGCTAGCAGCTTAACACAGGGGGCCGGGGAGCTGTTTTTT. It is translated as CASSLTQGAGELFF.

The chain employs TRBV15 and TRBJ1-1; unclear D gene. CDR3 length equals 11 residues. With 0 bases removed from V and 8 bases from J, the gap between germline ends came to 4 bases. CDR1 LNHNV and CDR2 YYDKDF come from the germline V gene (reference sequence). CDR3 bases: TGTGCCACCAGCAGAGACATGGAAGCTTTCTTT. Amino acid sequence: CATSRDMEAFF.

DNA of the CDR3: TGTGCCAGCAGCTCCACTAGCGGGAGGGGAGATACGCAGTATTTT. Translation gives CASSSTSGRGDTQYF. The chain uses TRBV7-9 and TRBJ2-3; 13 bases match TRBD2. Germline assignment: CDR1 SEHNR and CDR2 FQNEAQ (reference sequence). Trimming cost V 4 bases and J 5 bases; bases outside gene matches: 3. This CDR3 region has 15 residues.